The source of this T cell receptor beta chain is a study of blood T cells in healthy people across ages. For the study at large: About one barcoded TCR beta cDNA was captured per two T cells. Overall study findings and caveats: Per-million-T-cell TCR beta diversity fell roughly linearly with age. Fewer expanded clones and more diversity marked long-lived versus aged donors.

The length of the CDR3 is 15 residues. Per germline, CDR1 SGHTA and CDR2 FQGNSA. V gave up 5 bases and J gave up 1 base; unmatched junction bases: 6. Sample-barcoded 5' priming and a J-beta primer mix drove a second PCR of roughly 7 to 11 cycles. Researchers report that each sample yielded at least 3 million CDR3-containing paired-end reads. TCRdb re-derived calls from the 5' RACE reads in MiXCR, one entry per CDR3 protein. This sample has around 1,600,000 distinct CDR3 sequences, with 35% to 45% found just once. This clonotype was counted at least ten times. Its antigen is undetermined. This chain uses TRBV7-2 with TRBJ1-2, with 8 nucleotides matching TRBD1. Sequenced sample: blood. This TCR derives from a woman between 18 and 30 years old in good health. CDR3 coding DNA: TGTGCCAGCAGCCTACGACAGGGGATTAACTATGGCTACACCTTC. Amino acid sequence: CASSLRQGINYGYTF.